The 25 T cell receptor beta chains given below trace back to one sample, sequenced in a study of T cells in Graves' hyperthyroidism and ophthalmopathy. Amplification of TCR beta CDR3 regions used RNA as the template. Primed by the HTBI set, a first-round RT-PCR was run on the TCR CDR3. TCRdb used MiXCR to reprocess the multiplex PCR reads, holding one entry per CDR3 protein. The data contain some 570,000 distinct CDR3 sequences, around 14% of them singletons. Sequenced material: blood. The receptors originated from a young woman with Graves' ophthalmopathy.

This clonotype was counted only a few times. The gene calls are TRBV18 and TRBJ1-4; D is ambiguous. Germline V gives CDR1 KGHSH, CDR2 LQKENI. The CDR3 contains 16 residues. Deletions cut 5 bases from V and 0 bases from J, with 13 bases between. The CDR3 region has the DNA TGTGCCAGCTCAAATCAGGACGTTGCAACTAATGAAAAACTGTTTTTT. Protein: CASSNQDVATNEKLFF.

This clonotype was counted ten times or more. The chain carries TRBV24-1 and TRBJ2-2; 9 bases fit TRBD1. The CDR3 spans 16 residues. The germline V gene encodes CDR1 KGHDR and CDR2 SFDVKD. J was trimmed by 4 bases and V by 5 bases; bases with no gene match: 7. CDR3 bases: TGTGCCACCAGTGCCCCCGGGACAGGGCCCACCGGGGAGCTGTTTTTT. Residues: CATSAPGTGPTGELFF.

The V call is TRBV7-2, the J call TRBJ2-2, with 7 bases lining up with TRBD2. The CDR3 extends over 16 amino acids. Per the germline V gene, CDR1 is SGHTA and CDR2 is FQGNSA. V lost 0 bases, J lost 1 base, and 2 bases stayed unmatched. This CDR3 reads CASSLAPSGNTGELFF. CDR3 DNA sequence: TGTGCCAGCAGCTTAGCGCCTAGCGGGAACACCGGGGAGCTGTTTTTT.

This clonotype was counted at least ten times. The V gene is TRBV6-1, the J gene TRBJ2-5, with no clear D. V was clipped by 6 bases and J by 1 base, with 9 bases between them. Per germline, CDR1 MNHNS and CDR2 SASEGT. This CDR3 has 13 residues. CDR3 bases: TGTGCCAGCAGCGAATCAGGCCAAGAGACCCAGTACTTC. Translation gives CASSESGQETQYF.

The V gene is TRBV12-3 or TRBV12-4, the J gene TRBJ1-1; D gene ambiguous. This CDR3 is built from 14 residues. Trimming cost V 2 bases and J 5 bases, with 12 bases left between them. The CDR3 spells CASSLTSSGTEAFF. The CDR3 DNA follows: TGTGCCAGCAGTTTAACCTCCAGCGGGACTGAAGCTTTCTTT.

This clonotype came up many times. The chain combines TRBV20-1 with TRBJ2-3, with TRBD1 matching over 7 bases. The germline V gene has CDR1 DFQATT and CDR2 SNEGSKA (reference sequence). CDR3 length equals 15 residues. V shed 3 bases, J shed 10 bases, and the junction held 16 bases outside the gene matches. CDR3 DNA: TGCAGTGCTAGTGAGTCCGGGACAGACGTTTTGGCGCAGTATTTT. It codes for CSASESGTDVLAQYF.

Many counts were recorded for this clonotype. This chain's CDR3 is CASSQGGSSYNEQFF. In DNA form, the CDR3 reads TGTGCCAGCAGCCAAGGAGGGAGCTCCTACAATGAGCAGTTCTTC. The genes are TRBV3-1 and TRBJ2-1; D possibly corresponds to TRBD2 (5 bases). V was trimmed by 1 base and J by 0 bases, leaving 7 bases between them. The germline gives CDR1 LGHDT, CDR2 YNNKEL (reference sequence). CDR3 length: 15 residues.

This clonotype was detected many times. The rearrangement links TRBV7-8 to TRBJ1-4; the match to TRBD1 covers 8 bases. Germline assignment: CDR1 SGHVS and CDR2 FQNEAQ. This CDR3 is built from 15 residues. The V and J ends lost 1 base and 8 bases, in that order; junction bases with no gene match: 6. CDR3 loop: CASSLGGTGVEKLFF. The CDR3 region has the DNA TGTGCCAGCAGCTTAGGGGGGACAGGCGTCGAAAAACTGTTTTTT.

The CDR3 is CAWSVRGQGSYEQYF. The DNA for the CDR3 is TGTGCCTGGAGTGTTCGGGGACAGGGCTCCTACGAGCAGTACTTC. The chain uses TRBV30 and TRBJ2-7, with 9 positions matching TRBD1. Germline V gene lookup returns CDR1 GTSNPN and CDR2 SVGIG (reference sequence). The trim removed 0 bases at V and 0 bases at J, leaving 3 bases unmatched. The CDR3 totals 15 residues.

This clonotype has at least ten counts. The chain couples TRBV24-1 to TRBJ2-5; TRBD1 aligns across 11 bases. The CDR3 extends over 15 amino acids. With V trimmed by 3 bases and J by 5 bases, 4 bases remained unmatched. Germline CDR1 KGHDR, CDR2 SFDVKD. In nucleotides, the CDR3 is TGTGCCACCAGTGATATCGGGACAGGGGGGGAGACCCAGTACTTC. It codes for CATSDIGTGGETQYF.

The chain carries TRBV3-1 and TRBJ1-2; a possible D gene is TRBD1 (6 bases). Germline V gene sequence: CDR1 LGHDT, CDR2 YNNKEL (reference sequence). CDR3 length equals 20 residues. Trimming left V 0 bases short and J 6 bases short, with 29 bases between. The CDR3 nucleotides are TGTGCCAGCAGCCAAGAGGACAGCTTGGTACAGTTCTCAGGAGTGGATGGCTACACCTTC. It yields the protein CASSQEDSLVQFSGVDGYTF.

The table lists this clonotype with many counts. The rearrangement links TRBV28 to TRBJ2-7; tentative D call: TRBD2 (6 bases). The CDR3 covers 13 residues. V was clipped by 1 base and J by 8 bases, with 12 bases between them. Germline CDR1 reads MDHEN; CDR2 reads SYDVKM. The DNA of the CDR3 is TGTGCCAGCAGTTTATCTCGGGAGCAGAAGCAGTACTTC. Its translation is CASSLSREQKQYF.

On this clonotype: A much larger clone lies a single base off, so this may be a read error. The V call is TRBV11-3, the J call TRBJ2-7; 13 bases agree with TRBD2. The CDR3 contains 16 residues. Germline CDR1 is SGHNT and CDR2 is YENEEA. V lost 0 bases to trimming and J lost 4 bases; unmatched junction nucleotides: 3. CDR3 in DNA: TGTGCCAGCAGCTTAGATCCACTAGCGGGAGGGTACGAGCAGTACTTC. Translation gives CASSLDPLAGGYEQYF. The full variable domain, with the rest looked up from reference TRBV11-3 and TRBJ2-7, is EAGVVQSPRYKIIEKKQPVAFWCNPISGHNTLYWYLQNLGQGPELLIRYENEEAVDDSQLPKDRFSAERLKGVDSTLKIQPAELGDSAVYLCASSLDPLAGGYEQYFGPGTRLTVT.

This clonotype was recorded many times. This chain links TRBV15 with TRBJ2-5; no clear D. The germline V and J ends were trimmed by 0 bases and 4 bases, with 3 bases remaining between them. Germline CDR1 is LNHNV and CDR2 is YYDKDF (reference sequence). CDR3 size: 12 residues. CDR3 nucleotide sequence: TGTGCCACCAGCAGAGAAGGAGAGACCCAGTACTTC. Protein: CATSREGETQYF.

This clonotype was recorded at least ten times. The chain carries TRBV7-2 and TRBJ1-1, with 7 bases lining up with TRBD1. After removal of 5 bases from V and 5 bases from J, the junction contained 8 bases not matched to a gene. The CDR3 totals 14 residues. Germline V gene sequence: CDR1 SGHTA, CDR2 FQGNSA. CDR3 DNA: TGTGCCAGCAGCAGACAGGGAGTAGATACTGAAGCTTTCTTT. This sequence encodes CASSRQGVDTEAFF. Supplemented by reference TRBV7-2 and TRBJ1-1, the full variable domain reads GAGVSQSPSNKVTEKGKDVELRCDPISGHTALYWYRQSLGQGLEFLIYFQGNSAPDKSGLPSDRFSAERTGGSVSTLTIQRTQQEDSAVYLCASSRQGVDTEAFFGQGTRLTVV.

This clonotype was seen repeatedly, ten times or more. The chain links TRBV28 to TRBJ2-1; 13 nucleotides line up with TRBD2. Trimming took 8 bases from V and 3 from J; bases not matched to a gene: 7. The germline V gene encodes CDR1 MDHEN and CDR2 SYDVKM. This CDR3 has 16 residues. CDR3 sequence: CASRDWTSGSYNEQFF. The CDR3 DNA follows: TGTGCCAGCCGGGACTGGACTAGCGGGAGCTACAATGAGCAGTTCTTC.

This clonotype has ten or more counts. The CDR3 DNA reads as TGTGCCAGCAGCCTCTCATTGCGCGAGCAGTACTTC. Its translation: CASSLSLREQYF. This chain joins TRBV28 and TRBJ2-7; D unresolved. Germline lookup yields CDR1 MDHEN and CDR2 SYDVKM. The ends were cut back, 6 bases at V and 6 bases at J, with 12 bases in the middle. The CDR3 covers 12 residues.

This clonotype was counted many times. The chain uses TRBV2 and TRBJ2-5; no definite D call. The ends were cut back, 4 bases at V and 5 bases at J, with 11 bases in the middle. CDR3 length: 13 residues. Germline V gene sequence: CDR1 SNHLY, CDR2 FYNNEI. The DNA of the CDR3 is TGTGCCAGCAGTGGAGACTCCCCGGAGACCCAGTACTTC. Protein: CASSGDSPETQYF.

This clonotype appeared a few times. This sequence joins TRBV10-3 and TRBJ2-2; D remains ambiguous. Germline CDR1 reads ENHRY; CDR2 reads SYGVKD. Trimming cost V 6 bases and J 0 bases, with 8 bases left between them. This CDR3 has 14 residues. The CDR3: CAIRYDPNTGELFF. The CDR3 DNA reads TGTGCCATCAGATACGACCCGAACACCGGGGAGCTGTTTTTT.

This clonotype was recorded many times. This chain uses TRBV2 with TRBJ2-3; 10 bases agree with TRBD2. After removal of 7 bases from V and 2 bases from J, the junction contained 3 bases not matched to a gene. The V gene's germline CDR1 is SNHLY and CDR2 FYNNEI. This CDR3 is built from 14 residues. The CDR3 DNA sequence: TGTGCCAGCACAACTAGCGGGAACACAGATACGCAGTATTTT. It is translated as CASTTSGNTDTQYF.

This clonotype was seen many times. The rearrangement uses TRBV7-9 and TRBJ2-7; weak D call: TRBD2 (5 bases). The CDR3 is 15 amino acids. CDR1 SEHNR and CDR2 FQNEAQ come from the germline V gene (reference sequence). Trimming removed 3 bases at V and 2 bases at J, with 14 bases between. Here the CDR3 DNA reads TGTGCCAGCAGCTTGTACGTAGGGAGAGCCTACGAGCAGTACTTC. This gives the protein CASSLYVGRAYEQYF.

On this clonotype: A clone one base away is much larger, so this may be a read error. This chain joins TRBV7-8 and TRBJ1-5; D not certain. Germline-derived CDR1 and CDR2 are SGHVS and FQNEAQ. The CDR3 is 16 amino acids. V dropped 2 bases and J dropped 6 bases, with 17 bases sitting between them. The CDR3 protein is CASSLRASDLGQPQHF. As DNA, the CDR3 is TGTGCCAGCAGCTTACGGGCGTCCGATTTGGGTCAGCCCCAGCATTTT.

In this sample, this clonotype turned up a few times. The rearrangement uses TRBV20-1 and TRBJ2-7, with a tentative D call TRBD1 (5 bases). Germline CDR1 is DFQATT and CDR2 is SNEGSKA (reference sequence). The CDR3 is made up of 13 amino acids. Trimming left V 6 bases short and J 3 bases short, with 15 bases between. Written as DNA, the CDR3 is TGCAGTGCCGGCCCATTGGGGCACTACGAGCAGTACTTC. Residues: CSAGPLGHYEQYF.

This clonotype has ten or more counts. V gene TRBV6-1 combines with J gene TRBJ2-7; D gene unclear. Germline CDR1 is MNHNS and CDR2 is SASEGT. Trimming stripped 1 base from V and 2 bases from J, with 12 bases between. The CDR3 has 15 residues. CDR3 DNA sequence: TGTGCCAGCAGTGAAGTCTCGAGGCAGGCCTACGAGCAGTACTTC. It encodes CASSEVSRQAYEQYF.

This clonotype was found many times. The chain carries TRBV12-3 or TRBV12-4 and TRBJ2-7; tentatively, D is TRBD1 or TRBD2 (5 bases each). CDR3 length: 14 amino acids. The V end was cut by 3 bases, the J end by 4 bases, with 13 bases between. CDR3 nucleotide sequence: TGTGCCAGCAGTTTGGGGACCGAGGGGTACGAGCAGTACTTC. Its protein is CASSLGTEGYEQYF.